The 5 T cell receptor beta chains presented below share a single source sample, sequenced in a study of T cell changes during pregnancy in multiple sclerosis. Data came from immunoSEQ multiplex PCR; TCRdb stores just in-frame clones and leaves some out. The sample carries 50,000 to 65,000 clones, 88% recorded once. Material: peripheral blood, obtained in the first trimester of pregnancy. The receptors come from a female donor with multiple sclerosis, enrolled in a pregnancy study.

The chain uses TRBV29-1 and TRBJ1-2, with 7 positions matching TRBD1. The CDR3 totals 12 residues. The J segment lost 6 bases and the V segment lost 1 base, leaving 2 bases of the junction unmatched. Germline V gives CDR1 SQVTM, CDR2 ANQGSEA. The CDR3 spells CSVEGTGDGYTF. The CDR3 DNA reads TGCAGCGTTGAAGGGACAGGAGATGGCTACACCTTC.

The rearrangement joins TRBV7-6 to TRBJ2-1, with TRBD2 identical over 15 bases. This CDR3 comprises 15 residues. CDR1 and CDR2 (germline): SGHVS, FNYEAQ. Trimming at V came to 6 bases and at J to 10 bases, leaving 7 bases not matched to a gene. DNA for the CDR3: TGTGCCAGCAGGCGGACTAGCGGGAGGGCCGGCGAGCAGTTCTTC. This translates into CASRRTSGRAGEQFF.

This rearrangement joins TRBV19 to TRBJ1-1, with a weak D call TRBD1 (6 bases). The CDR3 consists of 14 residues. CDR1 is LNHDA, CDR2 SQIVND, per germline (reference sequence). Deletions cut 10 bases from V and 11 bases from J, with 26 bases between. The CDR3 reads CATSDRDILLGAFF. In DNA form, the CDR3 reads TGTGCCACCTCCGACCGGGACATCCTGCTGGGTGCTTTCTTT.

The chain combines TRBV2 with TRBJ1-2; D gene unclear. This CDR3 comprises 12 residues. Trimming took off 5 bases at V and 11 bases at J, with 15 bases between the two ends. Germline lookup yields CDR1 SNHLY and CDR2 FYNNEI. The CDR3 protein is CASSRQEGRYTF. The CDR3 DNA reads TGTGCCAGCAGTCGGCAGGAGGGTCGGTACACCTTC.

The CDR3 DNA sequence: TGTGCCAGCACCGGAAATTTCCGGGAAACTGAAGCTTTCTTT. Amino acids: CASTGNFRETEAFF. The genes are TRBV6-5 and TRBJ1-1; D is unclear. CDR1 is MNHEY, CDR2 SVGAGI, per germline. This CDR3 is 14 amino acids long. The V end was cut by 7 bases, the J end by 5 bases, with 17 bases between.